Presented here are 2 T cell receptor beta chains from one specimen sequenced in a study of T-cell memory formation after mild COVID-19. TCRdb reprocessed the 5' RACE reads with MiXCR, giving one entry per CDR3 protein. The sample comprises 130,000 to 150,000 distinct CDR3 sequences, about 6.1% of which are singletons, and 2% to 2.5% rests with the top ten. Material for sequencing was PBMCs or a T cell subset sorted from them (not recorded which). The receptors come from an adult woman who had mild COVID-19 (a few samples of this study predate the infection). Cell type and time point are not known.

This clonotype has only a few counts. This sequence joins TRBV7-2 and TRBJ2-1, with D perhaps being TRBD1 or TRBD2 (6 bases each). Deletions cut 1 base from V and 6 bases from J, with 10 bases between. The V gene's germline CDR1 is SGHTA and CDR2 FQGNSA. The CDR3 loop spans 14 amino acids. CDR3 sequence (DNA): TGTGCCAGCAGCTTAGACGGAGGGGGCAATGAGCAGTTCTTC. It codes for CASSLDGGGNEQFF. The full variable domain, its missing parts supplied by reference TRBV7-2 and TRBJ2-1, is GAGVSQSPSNKVTEKGKDVELRCDPISGHTALYWYRQSLGQGLEFLIYFQGNSAPDKSGLPSDRFSAERTGGSVSTLTIQRTQQEDSAVYLCASSLDGGGNEQFFGPGTRLTVL.

This clonotype appeared many times. The rearrangement uses TRBV6-2 or TRBV6-3 and TRBJ2-1; 7 bases line up with TRBD2. The ends lost 1 base at V and 13 bases at J; junction bases unmatched: 7. Germline V gene sequence: CDR1 MNHEY, CDR2 SVGEGT. CDR3 length: 13 amino acids. The CDR3 bases are TGTGCCAGCAGTTACTTGGGCAGGGAGGGACAGTTCTTC. Protein sequence: CASSYLGREGQFF.